This TCR beta chain was retrieved from a study of PD-1 blockade in classical Hodgkin lymphoma. Whole-study findings and limits: Patients who initiated nivolumab within 1 year of ASCT were excluded. The diversity seen at baseline in complete responders resembled that of newly diagnosed patients. A significant rise in TCR diversity by C4D1 was seen for CD4+ but not CD8+ cells.

Generated by immunoSEQ multiplex PCR, the TCRdb table keeps only in-frame clones and is missing some. The profile shows some 8,900 clones, roughly 85% of them singletons. In its sample, this clone is medium-sized (0.01 to 0.1%). Antigen unknown. CDR3 size: 14 residues. The germline V gene encodes CDR1 GTSNPN and CDR2 SVGIG (reference sequence). V was pared by 3 bases and J by 0 bases, with 4 bases of the junction left unmatched. Time point: cycle 4 day 1 (C4D1), after five to seven weeks of nivolumab. Patients all relapsed after autologous stem cell transplantation, and there was variation in brentuximab vedotin exposure. Reported best responses ranged across complete response, partial response or progressive disease.

This receptor was identified in a human donor with classical Hodgkin lymphoma. The chain combines TRBV30 with TRBJ2-7, with TRBD1 matching over 8 bases. Source: peripheral blood mononuclear cells (PBMCs), taken before the fourth cycle of nivolumab. The CDR3 spells CAWSFGTGSYEQYF. The CDR3 DNA reads TGTGCCTGGAGCTTTGGGACAGGCTCCTACGAGCAGTACTTC.